This record looks at one T cell receptor (beta chain) sequence and its context. The antigen remains unidentified. The record originates from a study of T cell repertoires in cytomegalovirus infection. Germline trimming cut 4 bases from V and 8 bases from J; bases unmatched to any gene: 17. This CDR3 has 18 amino acids. Germline V gene data show CDR1 as LNHNV and CDR2 as YYDKDF (reference sequence). TCRdb independently ran MiXCR on the reads; one entry per CDR3 protein. The sample has 700,000 to 850,000 distinct CDR3 sequences, about 31% seen once. The TCR was taken from a human donor in good health (CMV status not recorded). Some clones in this sample may be carry-over from other donors' samples. This material consisted of cultured CD8+ T cells from PBMCs, taken from culture after CMV antigen stimulation. This chain links TRBV15 with TRBJ1-4, with TRBD1 identical over 9 bases. The CDR3, as DNA: TGTGCCACCAGCACCAGAGGTCCGGGACAGGGCTCGGAAGAAAAACTGTTTTTT. As protein: CATSTRGPGQGSEEKLFF. The variable domain in full, completed from reference TRBV15 and TRBJ1-4, reads DAMVIQNPRYQVTQFGKPVTLSCSQTLNHNVMYWYQQKSSQAPKLLFHYYDKDFNNEADTPDNFQSRRPNTSFCFLDIRSPGLGDTAMYLCATSTRGPGQGSEEKLFFGSGTQLSVL.